A single sample is the source of the 32 T cell receptor beta chains below, sequenced in a study of early T cells in non-severe SARS-CoV-2 infection. Using its own MiXCR run on the 5' RACE reads, TCRdb lists one record per CDR3 protein. The sample includes 86,000 or so distinct CDR3 sequences, over 13% seen only once; the top ten take approximately 3.3%. Input material: whole blood. These receptor sequences come from an adult who was a healthcare worker with PCR-confirmed SARS-CoV-2 infection or an uninfected control (not recorded which).

The CDR3 reads CASSGNPSYEQYF. As DNA, the CDR3 is TGTGCCAGCTCAGGTAACCCCTCCTACGAGCAGTACTTC. The chain employs TRBV3-2 and TRBJ2-7. TRBV3-2 is listed as a pseudogene. CDR3 length: 13 residues.

This clonotype was seen more than once but under ten times. The chain joins TRBV5-1 to TRBJ2-1; D is possibly TRBD2 (5 bases). The CDR3 sequence is 11 residues long. Trimming left V 2 bases short and J 14 bases short, with 11 bases between. Germline V gene sequence: CDR1 SGHRS, CDR2 YFSETQ. Written as DNA, the CDR3 is TGCGCCAGCAGCTTAGTGGGAGTGAAGTTCTTC. It yields the protein CASSLVGVKFF.

This clonotype occurred a few times. V and J are TRBV3-1 and TRBJ1-1, with D unresolved. The V gene's germline CDR1 is LGHDT and CDR2 YNNKEL (reference sequence). Deletions cut 3 bases from V and 4 bases from J, with 15 bases between. The CDR3 has 15 residues. This CDR3 is CASSQGMGTGTEAFF. Written as DNA, the CDR3 is TGTGCCAGCAGCCAGGGAATGGGTACGGGCACTGAAGCTTTCTTT.

The chain joins TRBV20-1 to TRBJ2-5; the match to TRBD2 covers 10 bases. The CDR3 spans 15 residues. Germline trimming cut 2 bases from V and 2 bases from J; bases unmatched to any gene: 5. Germline lookup yields CDR1 DFQATT and CDR2 SNEGSKA (reference sequence). The DNA for the CDR3 is TGCAGTGCTAGAAATAGCGGGAGGCGACAAGAGACCCAGTACTTC. Its protein product is CSARNSGRRQETQYF.

This clonotype was counted ten times or more. CDR3 region: CASSRGRGIYNEQFF. CDR3 DNA sequence: TGTGCCAGCAGCCGGGGGAGAGGGATCTACAATGAGCAGTTCTTC. The chain uses TRBV12-3 or TRBV12-4 and TRBJ2-1; TRBD2 might be the D (6 bases). The CDR3 is made up of 15 amino acids. The V gene lost 6 bases and the J gene lost 3 bases, with 15 bases spanning the gap.

In this sample, this clonotype turned up many times. Sequence at one end of the junction differs from germline and may be a read error. The CDR3 loop reads CASTQLPAGTTDTQYF. The DNA of the CDR3 is TGTGCCAGCACCCAACTACCGGCAGGTACCACAGATACGCAGTATTTT. V gene TRBV5-1 combines with J gene TRBJ2-3; no reliable D call. This CDR3 has 16 amino acids. Germline-derived CDR1 and CDR2 are SGHRS and YFSETQ.

This clonotype was seen many times. The chain uses TRBV20-1 and TRBJ2-2; D ambiguous. V lost 0 bases and J 4 bases, leaving 3 bases between the germline ends. CDR1 and CDR2 from the germline V gene are DFQATT and SNEGSKA (reference sequence). The CDR3 totals 12 residues. The CDR3 sequence is CSARDFTGELFF. The CDR3 bases are TGCAGTGCTAGAGACTTCACCGGGGAGCTGTTTTTT.

This sequence joins TRBV2 and TRBJ2-1; TRBD2 matches at 13 bases. CDR1 is SNHLY, CDR2 FYNNEI, per germline. The CDR3 is 15 amino acids. With V trimmed by 6 bases and J by 8 bases, 7 bases remained unmatched. CDR3 protein: CASRAGTSGKYEQFF. Here the CDR3 DNA reads TGTGCCAGCAGGGCCGGGACTAGCGGGAAGTATGAGCAGTTCTTC. The complete variable domain, with remaining parts taken from reference TRBV2 and TRBJ2-1, reads EPEVTQTPSHQVTQMGQEVILRCVPISNHLYFYWYRQILGQKVEFLVSFYNNEISEKSEIFDDQFSVERPDGSNFTLKIRSTKLEDSAMYFCASRAGTSGKYEQFFGPGTRLTVL.

This clonotype was counted at least ten times. The CDR3 DNA reads TGTGCCAGCAGCTTGGGGCCCCTGGAGAACACCGGGGAGCTGTTTTTT. It encodes CASSLGPLENTGELFF. The V and J genes are TRBV5-6 and TRBJ2-2; D is unresolved. This CDR3 is built from 16 residues. Trimming shortened V by 0 bases and J by 1 base, and 10 bases separated the two germline ends. Germline V CDR1 and CDR2: SGHDT, YYEEEE.

The chain links TRBV19 to TRBJ2-1, with D perhaps matching TRBD2 (6 bases). The CDR3 consists of 14 residues. Trimming cost V 10 bases and J 4 bases, with 17 bases left between them. Germline values: CDR1 LNHDA, CDR2 SQIVND (reference sequence). In nucleotides, the CDR3 is TGTGCCACCGAACTCTCGGCGGGGTACAATGAGCAGTTCTTC. It yields the protein CATELSAGYNEQFF. The full variable domain, in which reference TRBV19 and TRBJ2-1 provide the parts outside the CDR3, is DGGITQSPKYLFRKEGQNVTLSCEQNLNHDAMYWYRQDPGQGLRLIYYSQIVNDFQKGDIAEGYSVSREKKESFPLTVTSAQKNPTAFYLCATELSAGYNEQFFGPGTRLTVL.

V is TRBV5-4 and J is TRBJ2-1, with a tentative D call TRBD1 (5 bases). Germline loops: CDR1 SGHNT, CDR2 YYREEE (reference sequence). The CDR3 is 13 residues long. Trimming removed 8 bases from V and 9 bases from J, with 18 bases in between. CDR3 protein: CASNPEWGGEQFF. In DNA, the CDR3 is TGTGCCAGTAACCCTGAGTGGGGCGGTGAGCAGTTCTTC.

This clonotype was found a few times. The chain couples TRBV4-1 to TRBJ2-7; D ambiguous. V was shortened by 0 bases and J by 1 base, with 16 bases between the two germline ends. The CDR3 length is 17 residues. Germline CDR1 reads MGHRA; CDR2 reads YSYEKL. The CDR3 nucleotides are TGCGCCAGCAGCCAAGAGGGGATACAGAGATTTTCCTACGAGCAGTACTTC. Translation: CASSQEGIQRFSYEQYF.

This clonotype was counted ten times or more. This sequence joins TRBV5-6 and TRBJ2-7, with 11 bases fitting TRBD1. This CDR3 has 16 amino acids. J was trimmed by 5 bases and V by 0 bases; bases with no gene match: 7. Looked up from germline, CDR1 is SGHDT and CDR2 is YYEEEE. The DNA for the CDR3 is TGTGCCAGCAGCTTGGCCGAGGACAGGGGGCACGACGAGCAGTACTTC. Translated, it gives CASSLAEDRGHDEQYF.

This clonotype was observed a few times. CDR3 sequence: CSVEGPNGFGYTF. DNA of the CDR3: TGCAGCGTTGAAGGACCCAACGGGTTCGGCTACACCTTC. This sequence joins TRBV29-1 and TRBJ1-2; D gene unclear. The V end lost 1 base, the J end lost 8 bases, and 14 bases lay between the germline ends. Per germline, CDR1 SQVTM and CDR2 ANQGSEA. The CDR3 has 13 residues.

This clonotype was counted a few times. This chain joins TRBV7-9 and TRBJ1-1; D not certain. The germline V gene encodes CDR1 SEHNR and CDR2 FQNEAQ (reference sequence). V lost 1 base, J lost 3 bases, and 12 bases lay in between. The CDR3 has 15 residues. As DNA, the CDR3 is TGTGCCAGCAGCTTAGTCGGACCCGTGGACACTGAAGCTTTCTTT. It translates to CASSLVGPVDTEAFF.

This clonotype occurred a few times. The J gene is TRBJ2-1, the V gene TRBV11-2, with TRBD1 matching 10 bases. The V segment lost 5 bases and the J segment 7 bases; nucleotides outside the gene matches: 5. The CDR3 has 14 residues. The germline V gene has CDR1 SGHAT and CDR2 FQNNGV. This chain's CDR3 is CASSMTGGANEQFF. The CDR3 DNA reads TGTGCCAGCAGCATGACAGGGGGCGCGAATGAGCAGTTCTTC.

For this clonotype: Possible read error: a much larger clone is one base away. V usage is TRBV19 and J usage is TRBJ2-1; the D gene is possibly TRBD1 (7 bases). V dropped 1 base and J dropped 5 bases, with 12 bases sitting between them. The CDR3 is 15 amino acids. Germline values: CDR1 LNHDA, CDR2 SQIVND (reference sequence). The CDR3 DNA is TGTGCCAGTAGTATAGCAGGGGGGATTCACAATGAGCAGTTCTTC. Translated: CASSIAGGIHNEQFF. The full variable domain, with the rest looked up from reference TRBV19 and TRBJ2-1, is DGGITQSPKYLFRKEGQNVTLSCEQNLNHDAMYWYRQDPGQGLRLIYYSQIVNDFQKGDIAEGYSVSREKKESFPLTVTSAQKNPTAFYLCASSIAGGIHNEQFFGPGTRLTVL.

This clonotype was counted a few times. The J gene is TRBJ2-4, the V gene TRBV6-5; 7 positions match TRBD2. V was clipped by 5 bases and J by 7 bases; unmatched bases: 11. This CDR3 contains 15 residues. Germline V lookup: CDR1 MNHEY, CDR2 SVGAGI. CDR3 in amino acids: CASSPPGKGGNIQYF. CDR3 bases: TGTGCCAGCAGTCCCCCTGGTAAGGGAGGGAACATTCAGTACTTC.

This clonotype has ten or more counts. V is TRBV5-1 and J is TRBJ1-1; D possibly corresponds to TRBD1 (6 bases). Germline-derived CDR1 and CDR2 are SGHRS and YFSETQ. Trimming took off 0 bases at V and 6 bases at J, with 6 bases between the two ends. The CDR3 loop spans 12 amino acids. CDR3 residues: CASSLEGAEAFF. The DNA of the CDR3 is TGCGCCAGCAGCTTGGAGGGGGCTGAAGCTTTCTTT.

In regard to this clonotype: A read error is possible here, since a much larger clone lies one base away. V usage is TRBV5-1 and J usage is TRBJ2-3; D not certain. CDR3 length: 15 residues. Germline V lookup: CDR1 SGHRS, CDR2 YFSETQ. Trimming left V 1 base short and J 2 bases short, with 11 bases between. CDR3 sequence: CASSLKLTATDTQYF. CDR3 DNA sequence: TGCGCCAGCAGCTTGAAACTAACGGCCACAGATACGCAGTATTTT.

This clonotype came up many times. The gene calls are TRBV6-5 and TRBJ2-3, with D possibly matching TRBD1 (6 bases). The CDR3 length is 17 residues. Germline values: CDR1 MNHEY, CDR2 SVGAGI. Between the trimmed V and J ends, which lost 7 bases and 4 bases, there was a span of 24 bases. The chain's CDR3 is CASTTSPRGIGADTQYF. Written as DNA, the CDR3 is TGTGCCAGCACCACCTCTCCCAGGGGCATAGGGGCAGATACGCAGTATTTT.

This clonotype has at least ten counts. V is TRBV18 and J is TRBJ2-5; no firm D call. The CDR3 runs to 13 residues. Trimming removed 3 bases at V and 5 bases at J, with 10 bases between. Looked up from germline, CDR1 is KGHSH and CDR2 is LQKENI. The CDR3 DNA sequence: TGTGCCAGCTCACCCACCCCTGGGGAGACCCAGTACTTC. Amino acids: CASSPTPGETQYF.

The chain combines TRBV2 with TRBJ1-4; D possibly corresponds to TRBD1 (5 bases). Germline CDR1 SNHLY, CDR2 FYNNEI. Trimming shortened V by 3 bases and J by 3 bases, and 11 bases separated the two germline ends. CDR3 length: 15 amino acids. CDR3 nucleotide sequence: TGTGCCAGCAGTGACCCCGGGACGGCTAATGAAAAACTGTTTTTT. Its translation: CASSDPGTANEKLFF.

This clonotype has a handful of counts. V usage is TRBV4-1 and J usage is TRBJ2-1; D remains ambiguous. This CDR3 contains 13 residues. V was pared by 1 base and J by 12 bases, with 13 bases between. The germline V gene has CDR1 MGHRA and CDR2 YSYEKL. This CDR3 reads CASSQVTALGQFF. The CDR3 nucleotides read TGCGCCAGCAGCCAAGTTACGGCTTTGGGGCAGTTCTTC.

A remark on this clonotype: A much bigger clone sits one base away, suggesting this may be a read error. The chain recombines TRBV6-5 with TRBJ2-2; D perhaps matches TRBD1 (5 bases). CDR1 is MNHEY, CDR2 SVGAGI, per germline. The V end lost 7 bases, the J end lost 6 bases, and 15 bases lay between the germline ends. The CDR3 sequence is 14 residues long. CDR3 residues: CASKFRVDSGELFF. As DNA, the CDR3 is TGTGCCAGCAAGTTCAGGGTTGACTCCGGGGAGCTGTTTTTT.

A remark on this clonotype: Sequence at one end of the junction differs from germline and may be a read error. The genes are TRBV12-3 or TRBV12-4 and TRBJ2-7; TRBD2 matches 10 bases. There are 14 residues in the CDR3. The CDR3 DNA sequence: TGTGCCAGCAGTGTAGCGGGGGGCCTACGATCGCCGTACTTC. This encodes CASSVAGGLRSPYF.

The chain recombines TRBV7-6 with TRBJ2-2; 8 positions agree with TRBD2. J gave up 4 bases and V 3 bases, and 16 bases lay outside the gene matches. The germline V gene has CDR1 SGHVS and CDR2 FNYEAQ. The CDR3 length is 19 residues. CDR3 in amino acids: CASSFRLRGGGPVTGELFF. For the CDR3, the DNA is TGTGCCAGCAGCTTCCGACTGAGGGGCGGGGGGCCCGTCACCGGGGAGCTGTTTTTT.

The V call is TRBV3-1, the J call TRBJ2-7; TRBD2 aligns across 16 bases. After removal of 4 bases from V and 6 bases from J, the junction contained 3 bases not matched to a gene. CDR1 LGHDT and CDR2 YNNKEL come from the germline V gene (reference sequence). The length of the CDR3 is 15 residues. As DNA, the CDR3 is TGTGCCAGCAGCCCGGGGACTAGCGGGAGGGGCGAGCAGTACTTC. It specifies CASSPGTSGRGEQYF.

This clonotype showed up many times. The rearrangement links TRBV20-1 to TRBJ2-5; TRBD2 matches 8 bases. The V segment lost 4 bases and the J segment 2 bases; nucleotides outside the gene matches: 9. The germline V gene has CDR1 DFQATT and CDR2 SNEGSKA (reference sequence). The CDR3 loop spans 15 amino acids. CDR3 in DNA: TGCAGTGCTATTAGCCGGGCGGGAGGACAAGAGACCCAGTACTTC. This encodes CSAISRAGGQETQYF.

This chain joins TRBV11-2 and TRBJ1-1; possible D gene TRBD1, 6 bases. Germline values: CDR1 SGHAT, CDR2 FQNNGV. This CDR3 region has 16 residues. V was shortened by 5 bases and J by 0 bases, with 16 bases between the two germline ends. CDR3: CASSEGQSPMNTEAFF. The DNA of the CDR3 is TGTGCCAGCAGCGAAGGACAGTCCCCCATGAACACTGAAGCTTTCTTT.

V is TRBV29-1 and J is TRBJ2-3; the D gene could be TRBD1 or TRBD2 (6 bases each). The CDR3 extends over 14 amino acids. Germline CDR1 SQVTM, CDR2 ANQGSEA. The V end lost 3 bases, the J end lost 4 bases, and 14 bases lay between the germline ends. The CDR3 protein is CSVELVGGADTQYF. The DNA of the CDR3 is TGCAGCGTTGAGTTGGTGGGGGGCGCAGATACGCAGTATTTT.

The gene calls are TRBV3-1 and TRBJ2-7; D gene uncertain. CDR1 and CDR2 (germline): LGHDT, YNNKEL (reference sequence). Trimming removed 1 base from V and 3 bases from J, with 7 bases in between. The CDR3 runs to 13 residues. The CDR3 bases are TGTGCCAGCAGCCAAGTTATGAACTACGAGCAGTACTTC. It specifies CASSQVMNYEQYF.